A selection of T cell receptor beta chains follows, all from one sample in a study of human T cells and chemical hapten exposure. TCRdb reprocessed the RACE reads via MiXCR and lists one record per CDR3 protein. The table includes about 180,000 distinct CDR3 sequences, approximately 31% detected once. The starting material was whole blood, obtained in connection with sensitization to the hapten diphenylcyclopropenone (DPC). These receptor sequences come from a woman in her 30s with alopecia areata. Some clones in this sample may be carry-over from other donors' samples. The CDR3 runs from the conserved cysteine through the conserved F or W. Each record gives: V gene, clone size, D gene, J gene, CDR3 DNA, CDR3 protein. The D gene is left open where the match is weak. Expanded clones are given a class, and other clones once, few, many or no size at all.

>TRBV28|NA|NA|TRBJ1-3
TGTGCCAGCAGCAGAGGGGCGTCTGGAAACACCATATATTTT
CASSRGASGNTIYF
>TRBV20-1|NA|TRBD2|TRBJ2-2
TGCAGTGCTAGAGATATTGGCGGGGGGGCCAACACCGGGGAGCTGTTTTTT
CSARDIGGGANTGELFF
>TRBV6-5|many|NA|TRBJ2-4
TGTGCCAGCAGCTCGAGGGGGACCTTACCTAGGGCCAAAAACATTCAGTACTTC
CASSSRGTLPRAKNIQYF
>TRBV29-1|few|NA|TRBJ1-1
TGCAGCGTTGAACAAGACAGAACTGAAGCTTTCTTT
CSVEQDRTEAFF
>TRBV5-1|NA|NA|TRBJ2-3
TGCGCCACCTCCGGAGAGGGAGATACGCAGTATTTT
CATSGEGDTQYF
>TRBV15|few|TRBD1|TRBJ2-1
TGTGCCACCAGCAGAGGGGGGACAGGGTACGAGCAGTTCTTC
CATSRGGTGYEQFF
>TRBV28|NA|TRBD1|TRBJ2-2
TGTGCCAGCAGCCGAAACACAGGGGGGTTCGTCTTCTCCGGGGAGCTGTTTTTT
CASSRNTGGFVFSGELFF
>TRBV7-7|few|TRBD1|TRBJ2-7
TGTGCCAGCAGCCCCTCGGACAGGTACTCCTACGAGCAGTACTTC
CASSPSDRYSYEQYF
>TRBV23-1|NA|NA|TRBJ2-1
TGCGCCAGCAGTCATCCCCAGGGCCCACAGGATGAGCAGTTCTTC
CASSHPQGPQDEQFF
>TRBV7-2|NA|NA|TRBJ2-5
TGTGCCAGCAGCCCGAGGCACAGGAGACAAGAGACCCAGTACTTC
CASSPRHRRQETQYF
>TRBV29-1|NA|NA|TRBJ1-5
TGCAGCTCACCACGCCGGGGAGAAAAAGGTCAGCCCCAGCATTTT
CSSPRRGEKGQPQHF
>TRBV2|few|TRBD1|TRBJ1-1
TGTGCCAGCAGTCCTCGGACAGGACCAAACACTGAAGCTTTCTTT
CASSPRTGPNTEAFF
>TRBV29-1|NA|NA|TRBJ2-1
TGCAGCGTTGACCGTTCCTACAATGAGCAGTTCTTC
CSVDRSYNEQFF
>TRBV2|NA|NA|TRBJ1-5
TGTGCCAGCAAGCGGTCAGAGAGCAATCAGCCCCAGCATTTT
CASKRSESNQPQHF
>TRBV7-9|NA|NA|TRBJ2-7
TGTGCCAGCAGCCTCCAGAAAAGGGACGAGCAGTACTTC
CASSLQKRDEQYF
>TRBV18|NA|NA|TRBJ2-1
TGTGCCAGCTCATCCACCGGGGGCAATGAGCAGTTCTTC
CASSSTGGNEQFF
>TRBV5-1|few|NA|TRBJ2-3
TGCGCCAGCAGCTTGGCTCCAGCGACTAGCACAGATACGCAGTATTTT
CASSLAPATSTDTQYF
>TRBV6-2/TRBV6-3|few|NA|TRBJ2-1
TGTGCCACTTACTGGTCGCTTGGCAATGAGCAGTTCTTC
CATYWSLGNEQFF
>TRBV29-1|NA|NA|TRBJ1-4
TGCAGCGTTTCTCAGGATAATGAAAAACTGTTTTTT
CSVSQDNEKLFF
>TRBV6-1|NA|TRBD2|TRBJ2-2
TGTGCCAGCGGACTAGCGGGAGACAGGGAGCTGTTTTTT
CASGLAGDRELFF
>TRBV4-3|few|NA|TRBJ2-1
TGCGCCAGCAGCCATGTTAGAACAGGGAACAATGAGCAGTTCTTC
CASSHVRTGNNEQFF
>TRBV7-3|NA|NA|TRBJ2-1
TGTGCCAGCAGCTTAGGTACGGGCTCCTACAATGAGCAGTTCTTC
CASSLGTGSYNEQFF
>TRBV29-1|NA|TRBD2|TRBJ2-1
TGCAGCGTTGGAAGACTAGCGGGACACAATGAGCAGTTCTTC
CSVGRLAGHNEQFF
>TRBV6-2/TRBV6-3|few|TRBD2|TRBJ2-7
TGTGCCAGCAGTGACCTAGCGGGAGGTTGGGAGCAGTACTTC
CASSDLAGGWEQYF
>TRBV5-1|NA|TRBD2|TRBJ2-4
TGCGCCAGCACCGAATCACCGGGACTAGCGGGAAAGATTCAGTACTTC
CASTESPGLAGKIQYF
>TRBV2|NA|NA|TRBJ2-7
TGTGCCAGCACCGAGGATCGAACAGTCTACGAGCAGTACTTC
CASTEDRTVYEQYF
>TRBV27|many|TRBD1|TRBJ2-1
TGTGCCAGCAGTTTAGACAGGGGGCTCTACAATGAGCAGTTCTTC
CASSLDRGLYNEQFF
>TRBV7-8|NA|NA|TRBJ1-4
TGTGCCAGCAGCCGATCGGCAGGCCTAGGAGGTGAAAAACTGTTTTTT
CASSRSAGLGGEKLFF
>TRBV7-2|many|TRBD2|TRBJ2-1
TGTGCCAGCAGCTTTGGACTAGCGGGAGGGTCTGGTGAGCAGTTCTTC
CASSFGLAGGSGEQFF
>TRBV28|NA|NA|TRBJ1-1
TGTGCCAGTAGGGGCGAGACAGGAATAAACACTGAAGCTTTCTTT
CASRGETGINTEAFF
>TRBV5-1|NA|TRBD2|TRBJ2-3
TGCGCCAGCAGCTCGGGGGGGCCGGCGAGAACAGATACGCAGTATTTT
CASSSGGPARTDTQYF
>TRBV5-1|few|NA|TRBJ1-1
TGCGCCAGCAGACCAGCCCGGGGCCCGCTGGGGACTGAAGCTTTCTTT
CASRPARGPLGTEAFF
>TRBV7-9|NA|TRBD1|TRBJ1-1
TGTGCCAGCAGCCCAGGGTGGGACAGGGCTGAAGCTTTCTTT
CASSPGWDRAEAFF
>TRBV5-1|NA|NA|TRBJ1-2
TGCGCCAGCAGCTTGGAACAGCAGGGCGGCTACACCTTC
CASSLEQQGGYTF
>TRBV9|few|TRBD1|TRBJ2-5
TGTGCCAGCAGCGCCCGGACAGGTACAGAGACCCAGTACTTC
CASSARTGTETQYF
>TRBV20-1|NA|NA|TRBJ2-1
TGCAGTGCTAGAGTGCCGGGAGTCACCTACAATGAGCAGTTCTTC
CSARVPGVTYNEQFF
>TRBV5-1|NA|TRBD1|TRBJ1-1
TGCGCCAGCAGCATGCAATTCTGGACAGGTGTCATGAACACTGAAGCTTTCTTT
CASSMQFWTGVMNTEAFF
>TRBV9|NA|TRBD1|TRBJ2-2
TGTGCCAGCAGCGCCGGACAGGCCTCTGGCGGGGAGCTGTTTTTT
CASSAGQASGGELFF
>TRBV15|NA|NA|TRBJ1-1
TGTGCCACCAGCAGAGTGAGTAACAGTAGAGCTTTCTTT
CATSRVSNSRAFF
>TRBV29-1|NA|NA|TRBJ1-1
TGCAGCGTTGACAGGGAAAACACTGAAGCTTTCTTT
CSVDRENTEAFF
>TRBV6-2/TRBV6-3|NA|NA|TRBJ2-2
TGTGCCAGGAAAACACCTCCAGGGAGGCGACCGAACACCGGGGAGCTGTTTTTT
CARKTPPGRRPNTGELFF
>TRBV12-3/TRBV12-4|NA|NA|TRBJ2-1
TGTGCCAGCAGTACTAGCAGAGAGCAGTTCTTC
CASSTSREQFF
>TRBV5-1|few|NA|TRBJ2-3
TGCGCCAGCAGCTGGGTCAGGGACCACACAGATACGCAGTATTTT
CASSWVRDHTDTQYF
>TRBV30|few|NA|TRBJ1-2
TGTGCCTGGAGGATCGGCAGCGGCTACACCTTC
CAWRIGSGYTF
>TRBV29-1|few|NA|TRBJ2-5
TGCAGCGTTGAAGATTTGACAGACCAAGAGACCCAGTACTTC
CSVEDLTDQETQYF
>TRBV29-1|NA|TRBD1|TRBJ2-1
TGCAGCGTTGAAGTGGGACAGCTTGATTCCCTTCAGTTCTTC
CSVEVGQLDSLQFF
>TRBV9|NA|NA|TRBJ1-6
TGTGCCAGCAGCGTAGGGCAGTATAATTCACCCCTCCACTTT
CASSVGQYNSPLHF
>TRBV4-3|NA|NA|TRBJ2-1
TGCGCCAGCAGCCAAGAACCCAGATACAATGAGCAGTTCTTC
CASSQEPRYNEQFF
>TRBV12-3/TRBV12-4|few|NA|TRBJ1-4
TGTGCCAGCAGGGGGACCGGCCAAGACGAAAAACTGTTTTTT
CASRGTGQDEKLFF
>TRBV4-3|NA|NA|TRBJ1-5
TGCGCCAGCAGCCAAGAACGGGAGGAGCTGCCCCAGCATTTT
CASSQEREELPQHF
>TRBV28|few|NA|TRBJ2-7
TGTGCCAGCAGCCTACTTGGGCAATCCTACGAGCAGTACTTC
CASSLLGQSYEQYF
>TRBV27|NA|TRBD1|TRBJ1-5
TGTGCCAGCAGTCCCCGACAGGGGGCTCATCAGCCCCAGCATTTT
CASSPRQGAHQPQHF
>TRBV18|NA|TRBD1|TRBJ2-7
TGTGCCAGCTCATTCCACCGGGACAGCTCCTACGAGCAGTACTTC
CASSFHRDSSYEQYF